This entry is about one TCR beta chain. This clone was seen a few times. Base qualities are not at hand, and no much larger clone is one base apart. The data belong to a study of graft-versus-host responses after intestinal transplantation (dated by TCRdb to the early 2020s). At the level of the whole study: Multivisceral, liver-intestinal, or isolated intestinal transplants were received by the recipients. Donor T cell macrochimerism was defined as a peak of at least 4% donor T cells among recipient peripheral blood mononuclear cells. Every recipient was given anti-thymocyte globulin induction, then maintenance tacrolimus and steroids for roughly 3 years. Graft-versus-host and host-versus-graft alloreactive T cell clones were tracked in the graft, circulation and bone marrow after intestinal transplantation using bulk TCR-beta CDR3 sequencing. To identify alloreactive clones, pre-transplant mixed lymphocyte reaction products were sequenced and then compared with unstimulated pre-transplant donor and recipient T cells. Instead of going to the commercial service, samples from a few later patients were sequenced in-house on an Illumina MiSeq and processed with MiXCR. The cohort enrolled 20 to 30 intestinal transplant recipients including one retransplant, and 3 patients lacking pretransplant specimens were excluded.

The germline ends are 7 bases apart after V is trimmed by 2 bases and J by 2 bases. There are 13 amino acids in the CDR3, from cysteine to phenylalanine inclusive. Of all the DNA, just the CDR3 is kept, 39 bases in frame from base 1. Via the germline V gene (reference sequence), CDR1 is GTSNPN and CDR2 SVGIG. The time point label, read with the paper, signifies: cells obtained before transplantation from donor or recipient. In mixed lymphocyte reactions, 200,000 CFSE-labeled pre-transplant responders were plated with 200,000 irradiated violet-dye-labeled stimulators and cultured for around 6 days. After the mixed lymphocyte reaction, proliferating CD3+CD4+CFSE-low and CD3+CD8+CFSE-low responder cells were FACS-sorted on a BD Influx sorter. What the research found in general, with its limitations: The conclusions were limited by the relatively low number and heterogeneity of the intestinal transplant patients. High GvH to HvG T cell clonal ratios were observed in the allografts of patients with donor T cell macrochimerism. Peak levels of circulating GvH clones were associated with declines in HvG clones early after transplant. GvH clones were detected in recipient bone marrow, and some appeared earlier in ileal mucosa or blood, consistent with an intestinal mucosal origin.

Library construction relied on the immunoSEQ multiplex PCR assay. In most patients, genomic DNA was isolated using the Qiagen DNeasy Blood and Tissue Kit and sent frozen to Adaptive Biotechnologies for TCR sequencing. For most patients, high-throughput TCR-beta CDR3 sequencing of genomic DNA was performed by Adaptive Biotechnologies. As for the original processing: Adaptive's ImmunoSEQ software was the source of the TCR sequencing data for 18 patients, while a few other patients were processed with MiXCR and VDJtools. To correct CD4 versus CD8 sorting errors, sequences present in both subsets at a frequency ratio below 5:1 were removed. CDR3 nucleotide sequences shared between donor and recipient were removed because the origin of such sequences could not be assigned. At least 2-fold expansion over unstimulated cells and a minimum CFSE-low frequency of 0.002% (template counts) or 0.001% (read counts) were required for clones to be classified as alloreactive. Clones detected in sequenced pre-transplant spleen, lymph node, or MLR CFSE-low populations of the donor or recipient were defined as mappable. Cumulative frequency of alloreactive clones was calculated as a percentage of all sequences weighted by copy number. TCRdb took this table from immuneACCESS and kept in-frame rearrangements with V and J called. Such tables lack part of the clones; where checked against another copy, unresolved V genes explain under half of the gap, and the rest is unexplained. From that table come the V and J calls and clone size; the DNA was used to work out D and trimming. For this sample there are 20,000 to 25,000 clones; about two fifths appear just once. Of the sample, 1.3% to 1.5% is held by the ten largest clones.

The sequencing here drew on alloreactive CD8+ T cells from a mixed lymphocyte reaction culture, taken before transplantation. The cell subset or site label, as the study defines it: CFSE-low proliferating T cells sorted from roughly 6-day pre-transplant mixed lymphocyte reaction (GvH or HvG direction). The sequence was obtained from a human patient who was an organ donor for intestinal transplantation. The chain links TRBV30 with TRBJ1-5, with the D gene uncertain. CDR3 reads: CAWSTNGNQPQHF. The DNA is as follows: TGTGCCTGGAGTACTAATGGCAATCAGCCCCAGCATTTT.